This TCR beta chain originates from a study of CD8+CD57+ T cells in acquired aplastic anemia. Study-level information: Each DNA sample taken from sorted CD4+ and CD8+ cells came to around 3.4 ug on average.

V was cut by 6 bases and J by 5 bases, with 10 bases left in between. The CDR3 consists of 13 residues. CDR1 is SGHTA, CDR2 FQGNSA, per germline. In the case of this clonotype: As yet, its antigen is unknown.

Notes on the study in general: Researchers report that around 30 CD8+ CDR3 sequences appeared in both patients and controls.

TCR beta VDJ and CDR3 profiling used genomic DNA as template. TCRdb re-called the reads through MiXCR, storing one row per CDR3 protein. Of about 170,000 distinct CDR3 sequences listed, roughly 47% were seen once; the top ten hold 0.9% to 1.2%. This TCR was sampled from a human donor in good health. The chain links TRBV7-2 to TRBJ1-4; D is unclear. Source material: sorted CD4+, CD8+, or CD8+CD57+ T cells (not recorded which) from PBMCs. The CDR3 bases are TGTGCCAGCAGTTCGGCAGTGAATGAAAAACTGTTTTTT. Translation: CASSSAVNEKLFF.